Shown below are 9 T cell receptor beta chains from a single sample sequenced in a study of shared clonotypes between healthy human individuals. Positively selected for CCR7, the CD45RO-negative cells used as naive CD8 cells excluded terminally differentiated effector memory CD45RA+ cells. Here immunoSEQ multiplex PCR was the method, and the copy in TCRdb shows in-frame clones only, minus some. The repertoire includes under 2,000,000 clones, approximately 94% of them detected once, and 1% to 1.5% sits in the top ten. Material: naive CD8+ T cells sorted from blood. These receptors were collected from a young man in good health.

Only one count was recorded for this clone. J is TRBJ1-1 and V is TRBV9; D unclear. The ends were cut back, 3 bases at V and 6 bases at J, with 12 bases in the middle. Germline V CDR1 and CDR2: SGDLS, YYNGEE. The length of the CDR3 is 13 residues. The CDR3 protein is CASSESAASEAFF. The CDR3 region has the DNA TGTGCCAGCAGCGAGTCAGCCGCCTCTGAAGCTTTCTTT.

The V gene is TRBV7-8, the J gene TRBJ1-2, with TRBD1 identical over 7 bases. Per the germline V gene, CDR1 is SGHVS and CDR2 is FQNEAQ. The CDR3 loop spans 13 amino acids. V lost 0 bases, J lost 8 bases, and 3 bases stayed unmatched. CDR3 sequence (DNA): TGTGCCAGCAGCTTAGCAGGGGGCGAGGGCTACACCTTC. Protein sequence: CASSLAGGEGYTF. The whole variable domain, remainder taken from reference TRBV7-8 and TRBJ1-2, is GAGVSQSPRYKVAKRGQDVALRCDPISGHVSLFWYQQALGQGPEFLTYFQNEAQLDKSGLPSDRFFAERPEGSVSTLKIQRTQQEDSAVYLCASSLAGGEGYTFGSGTRLTVV.

This chain uses TRBV5-6 with TRBJ2-3; D remains ambiguous. CDR3 size: 15 residues. CDR1 and CDR2 (germline): SGHDT, YYEEEE. Trimming took 4 bases from V and 6 from J, leaving 18 bases between them. The CDR3 is CASSPRPDYLDTQYF. CDR3 DNA sequence: TGTGCCAGCAGCCCGCGCCCAGATTATTTGGATACGCAGTATTTT.

The genes are TRBV4-1 and TRBJ2-3; TRBD2 matches 9 bases. The CDR3 consists of 17 residues. J was trimmed by 2 bases and V by 4 bases; bases with no gene match: 10. The germline CDR1 and CDR2 sequences are MGHRA and YSYEKL. In nucleotides, the CDR3 is TGCGCCAGCAGCCCCATTTGGTCTAGCGGGGACACAGATACGCAGTATTTT. Residues: CASSPIWSSGDTDTQYF.

This CDR3 is CASSVSGGDEQFF. The CDR3 nucleotides are TGCGCCAGCAGCGTAAGCGGCGGCGATGAGCAGTTCTTC. The rearrangement uses TRBV4-1 and TRBJ2-1; D might be TRBD2 (5 bases). V was cut by 5 bases and J by 8 bases, with 13 bases left in between. Germline values: CDR1 MGHRA, CDR2 YSYEKL. This CDR3 is built from 13 residues.

V usage is TRBV27 and J usage is TRBJ1-4, with TRBD1 identical over 7 bases. Trimming removed 5 bases from V and 6 bases from J; junction bases left unmatched: 9. Germline CDR1 MNHEY, CDR2 SMNVEV (reference sequence). This CDR3 is built from 15 residues. The CDR3 DNA is TGTGCCAGCAGTATAACAGGGGAGAGGTATGAAAAACTGTTTTTT. It yields the protein CASSITGERYEKLFF.

On this clone itself: This same CDR3 is encoded by further DNA sequences in the sample. The genes are TRBV9 and TRBJ2-7, with a possible D match to TRBD1 (6 bases). Trimming pared 0 bases from V and 2 bases from J, leaving 9 bases between. The length of the CDR3 is 14 residues. CDR1 SGDLS and CDR2 YYNGEE come from the germline V gene. DNA of the CDR3: TGTGCCAGCAGCGTAGGGACAGAAGCCTACGAGCAGTACTTC. This translates into CASSVGTEAYEQYF.

The chain carries TRBV6-6 and TRBJ1-5; 8 nucleotides match TRBD1. The CDR3 is 15 amino acids. After removal of 5 bases from V and 4 bases from J, the junction contained 7 bases not matched to a gene. Germline CDR1 is MNHNY and CDR2 is SVGAGI (reference sequence). In DNA, the CDR3 is TGTGCCAGCAGTGGACAGGGCCCTGATAATCAGCCCCAGCATTTT. Translated, it gives CASSGQGPDNQPQHF.

V is TRBV5-1 and J is TRBJ2-7; weak D call: TRBD2 (5 bases). Deletions cut 0 bases from V and 2 bases from J, with 9 bases between. This CDR3 spans 14 amino acids. Germline loops: CDR1 SGHRS, CDR2 YFSETQ. The CDR3 DNA sequence: TGCGCCAGCAGCTTGGGAGGGAAGGCCTACGAGCAGTACTTC. It is translated as CASSLGGKAYEQYF.